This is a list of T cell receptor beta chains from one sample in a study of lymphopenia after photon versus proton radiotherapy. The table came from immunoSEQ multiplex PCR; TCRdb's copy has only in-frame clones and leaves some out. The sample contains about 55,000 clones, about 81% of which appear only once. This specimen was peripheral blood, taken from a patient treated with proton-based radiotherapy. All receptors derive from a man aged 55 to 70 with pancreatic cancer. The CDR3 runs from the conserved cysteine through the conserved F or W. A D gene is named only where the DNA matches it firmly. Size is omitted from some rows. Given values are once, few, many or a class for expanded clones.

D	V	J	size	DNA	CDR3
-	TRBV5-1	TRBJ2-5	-	TGCGCCAGCAGCTTGGGGGGGACCAGGGAGGAGACCCAGTACTTC	CASSLGGTREETQYF
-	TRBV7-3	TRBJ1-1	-	TGTGCCAGCAGCTTAAGCACCGGTGGGACTGAAGCTTTCTTT	CASSLSTGGTEAFF
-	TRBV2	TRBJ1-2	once	TGTGCCAGCAGTGAAGCCGCTAACCCTAATTATGGCTACACCTTC	CASSEAANPNYGYTF
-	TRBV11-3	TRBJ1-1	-	TGTGCCAGCAGCTTAAATACGGCAGACACTGAAGCTTTCTTT	CASSLNTADTEAFF
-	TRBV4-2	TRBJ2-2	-	TGTGCCAGCAGCCAAGAGGGGGGGCGCACCGGGGAGCTGTTTTTT	CASSQEGGRTGELFF
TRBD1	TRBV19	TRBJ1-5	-	TGTGCCAGTAGCGACAGGGGAAATCAGCCCCAGCATTTT	CASSDRGNQPQHF
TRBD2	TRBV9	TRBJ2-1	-	TGTGCCAGCAGCGTAGCCGCTAGCGGGAGCAATGAGCAGTTCTTC	CASSVAASGSNEQFF
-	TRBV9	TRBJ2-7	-	TGTGCCAGCAGCGTCGGGGAGGGGACACCTTCCTACGAGCAGTACTTC	CASSVGEGTPSYEQYF
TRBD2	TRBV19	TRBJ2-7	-	TGTGCCAGCACCCCGCGGACTAGCGGGAGTGCACGCTCCTACGAGCAGTACTTC	CASTPRTSGSARSYEQYF
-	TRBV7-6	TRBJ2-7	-	TGTGCCAGCAGCTTAGGGGGGAGCGCCTACGAGCAGTACTTC	CASSLGGSAYEQYF
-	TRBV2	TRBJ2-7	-	TGTGCCAGCAGTGAATCCTCGACAGCCAATCCCTACGAGCAGTACTTC	CASSESSTANPYEQYF
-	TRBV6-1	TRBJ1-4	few	TGTGCCAGCAGTGCTGTTGGGGTAGGGGAAAAACTGTTTTTT	CASSAVGVGEKLFF
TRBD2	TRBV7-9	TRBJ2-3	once	TGTGCCAGCGTATTAGCGGGAGTACAAACAGATACGCAGTATTTT	CASVLAGVQTDTQYF
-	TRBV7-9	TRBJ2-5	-	TGTGCCAGCAGCCTGGAAGGAAAGGGTAGCGGCCAAGAGACCCAGTACTTC	CASSLEGKGSGQETQYF
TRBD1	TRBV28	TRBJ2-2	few	TGTGCCAGCAGGGGCAGGGGGCGACTAGTGAGCACCGGGGAGCTGTTTTTT	CASRGRGRLVSTGELFF
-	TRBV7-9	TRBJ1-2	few	TGTGCCAGCGGTCGGGAAGGAAGGGCTAACTATGGCTACACCTTC	CASGREGRANYGYTF
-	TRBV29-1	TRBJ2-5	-	TGCAGCGTTTCAATGCAGATTCAAGAGACCCAGTACTTC	CSVSMQIQETQYF
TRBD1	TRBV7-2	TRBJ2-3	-	TGTGCCAGCAGCTTAGCCGGACAGGGTATAGATACGCAGTATTTT	CASSLAGQGIDTQYF
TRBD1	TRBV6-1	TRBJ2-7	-	TGTGCCAGCTCGGACAGGGGGTCTGGCGAGCAGTACTTC	CASSDRGSGEQYF
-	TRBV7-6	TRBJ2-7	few	TGTGCCAGCAGCTTAGTGGGGTGGGACGAGCAGTACTTC	CASSLVGWDEQYF
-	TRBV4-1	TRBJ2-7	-	TGCGCCAGCAGCCATTTCCACGGCCTTGAAGGGTCCTACGAGCAGTACTTC	CASSHFHGLEGSYEQYF
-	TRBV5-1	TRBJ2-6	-	TGCGCCAGCAGCTTCTTCCTCTCTGGGGCCAACGTCCTGACTTTC	CASSFFLSGANVLTF
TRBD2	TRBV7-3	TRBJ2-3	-	TGTGCCAGCAGCTTAAGGGGAGGGGGCGTTAGCGGGAGTACGCAGTATTTT	CASSLRGGGVSGSTQYF
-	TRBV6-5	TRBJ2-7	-	TGTGCCAGCAGCCGGACTCCGAACTCCTACGAGCAGTACTTC	CASSRTPNSYEQYF
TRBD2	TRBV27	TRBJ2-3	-	TGTGCCAGCAGCCTACTAGCGGGTGGAATCACAGATACGCAGTATTTT	CASSLLAGGITDTQYF
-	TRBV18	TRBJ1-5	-	TGTGCCAGCTCACTCTCAGACCGAAATTTAAATCAGCCCCAGCATTTT	CASSLSDRNLNQPQHF
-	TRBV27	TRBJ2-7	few	TGTGCCAGCAGTTTATACCGGGGAATGGCATACGAGCAGTACTTC	CASSLYRGMAYEQYF
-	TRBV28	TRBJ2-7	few	TGTGCCAGCAGTTTGGCCCCGAGGACCTACGAGCAGTACTTC	CASSLAPRTYEQYF
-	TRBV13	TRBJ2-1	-	TGTGCCAGCAGCTTAAGTCCACAGGGCGAGAGCAATGAGCAGTTCTTC	CASSLSPQGESNEQFF
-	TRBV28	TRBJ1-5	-	TGTGCCAGCAGTTCCCCCAGGGAGGCTCAGCCCCAGCATTTT	CASSSPREAQPQHF
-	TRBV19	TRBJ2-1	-	TGTGCCAGTAGTATGGACTCCTACAATGAGCAGTTCTTC	CASSMDSYNEQFF
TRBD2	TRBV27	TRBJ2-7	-	TGTGCCAGCAGTTTATCAGGACTAGCGGGAGGGAACGAGCAGTACTTC	CASSLSGLAGGNEQYF
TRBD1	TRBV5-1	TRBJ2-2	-	TGCGCCAGCAGCCCCACCGGGACAGGGATGTCCGGGGAGCTGTTTTTT	CASSPTGTGMSGELFF
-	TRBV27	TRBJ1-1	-	TGTGCCAGCAGTTTTAACAGGGAGACTGAAGCTTTCTTT	CASSFNRETEAFF
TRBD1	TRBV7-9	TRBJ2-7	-	TGTGCCAGCAGCTTCGACAGGGGGATTCACGAGCAGTACTTC	CASSFDRGIHEQYF
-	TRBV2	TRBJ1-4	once	TGTGCCAGCAGGCCGACGGTAGCAACTAATGAAAAACTGTTTTTT	CASRPTVATNEKLFF
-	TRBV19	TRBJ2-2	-	TGTGCCAGTAGTTTGACAGCGAACACCGGGGAGCTGTTTTTT	CASSLTANTGELFF
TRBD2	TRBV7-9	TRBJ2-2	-	TGTGCCAGCAGCTCACTAGCGGGAGGGCCCGGGGAGCTGTTTTTT	CASSSLAGGPGELFF
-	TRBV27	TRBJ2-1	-	TGTGCCAGCAGTACACCCCTGCGCGGACCGAGCGGTGAGCAGTTCTTC	CASSTPLRGPSGEQFF
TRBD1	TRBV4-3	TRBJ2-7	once	TGCGCCAGCAGCCAAGACAGGGGGAATAGCTACGAGCAGTACTTC	CASSQDRGNSYEQYF
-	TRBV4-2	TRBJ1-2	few	TGTGCCAGCAGCCAAGATCCCTCGGGGGCCCAAAACTATGGCTACACCTTC	CASSQDPSGAQNYGYTF
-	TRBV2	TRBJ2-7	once	TGTGCCAGCAGTGAATTCTCGGGGGTTTCGGGTTACGAGCAGTACTTC	CASSEFSGVSGYEQYF
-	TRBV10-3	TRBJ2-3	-	TGTGCCATCTCCGGACACGAAAACACAGATACGCAGTATTTT	CAISGHENTDTQYF
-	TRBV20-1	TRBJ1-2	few	TGCAGTGCTACGGTTCCATGGGGCTACACCTTC	CSATVPWGYTF
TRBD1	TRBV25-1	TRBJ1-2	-	TGTGCCAGCAGCCCAGGACAGGAACGCGGCTACACCTTC	CASSPGQERGYTF
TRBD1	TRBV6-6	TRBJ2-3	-	TGTGCCAGCAGCTTCGGGACAGGGCGCCCAGATACGCAGTATTTT	CASSFGTGRPDTQYF
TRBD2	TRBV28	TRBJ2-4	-	TGTGCCAGCAGGGGCGCTACTAGCGGTTCAAACATTCAGTACTTC	CASRGATSGSNIQYF
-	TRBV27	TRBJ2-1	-	TGTGCCAGCAGTTCCTCCTCCGCCCCCTCCTACAATGAGCAGTTCTTC	CASSSSSAPSYNEQFF
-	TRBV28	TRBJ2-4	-	TGTGCCAGCAGTACCCGGAGGGGCAAGAACATTCAGTACTTC	CASSTRRGKNIQYF
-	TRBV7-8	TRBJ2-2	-	TGTGCCAGCAGCTCTAGCGTTACCGACACCGGGGAGCTGTTTTTT	CASSSSVTDTGELFF
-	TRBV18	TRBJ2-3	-	TGTGCCAGCTCACGATCGACAGGATTTAGCACAGATACGCAGTATTTT	CASSRSTGFSTDTQYF
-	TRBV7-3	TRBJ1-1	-	TGTGCCAGCAGCTTACAACCGAACACTGAAGCTTTCTTT	CASSLQPNTEAFF